One and the same sample provided the 17 T cell receptor beta chains below, sequenced in a study of T cell repertoires in cytomegalovirus infection. The antigens for these receptors are not known. TCRdb itself ran the reads through MiXCR, one entry per CDR3 protein. The table has 45,000 to 55,000 distinct CDR3 sequences, 20% to 25% seen once; the top ten hold 70% to 90%. The sample was CD8+ T cells from cultured PBMCs, taken from culture after CMV antigen stimulation. Receptor source: a human donor in good health (CMV status not recorded). Some clones in this sample may be carry-over from other donors' samples.

This sequence joins TRBV7-6 and TRBJ2-1; 8 bases match TRBD2. The germline gives CDR1 SGHVS, CDR2 FNYEAQ. V trimming: 6 bases; J trimming: 10 bases; junction bases outside the gene matches: 17. The CDR3 is 16 amino acids. The CDR3 loop is CASRSTYRGGETEQFF. Written as DNA, the CDR3 is TGTGCCAGCAGGTCAACATATCGGGGGGGAGAGACGGAGCAGTTCTTC.

The chain has TRBV27 and TRBJ2-2; D perhaps matches TRBD1 (5 bases). CDR1 and CDR2 from the germline V gene are MNHEY and SMNVEV (reference sequence). The CDR3 covers 13 residues. Trimming took off 9 bases at V and 4 bases at J, with 12 bases between the two ends. The CDR3 loop is CASQGSGTGELFF. CDR3 nucleotides: TGTGCCAGTCAGGGATCTGGCACCGGGGAGCTGTTTTTT.

V gene TRBV7-2 combines with J gene TRBJ2-7; weak D call: TRBD2 (5 bases). There are 15 residues in the CDR3. Trimming left V 3 bases short and J 5 bases short, with 17 bases between. Germline V gives CDR1 SGHTA, CDR2 FQGNSA. The DNA for the CDR3 is TGTGCCAGCAGCTTCGAAATCTCGGGGTTCAACGAGCAGTACTTC. Translated, it gives CASSFEISGFNEQYF.

There are many counts of this clonotype. V is TRBV6-6 and J is TRBJ1-1; D gene ambiguous. Germline CDR1 is MNHNY and CDR2 is SVGAGI (reference sequence). This CDR3 has 16 amino acids. V was shortened by 5 bases and J by 1 base, with 17 bases between the two germline ends. CDR3 DNA: TGTGCCAGCAGTCCCACTGCGACCGGGAGGAACACTGAAGCTTTCTTT. Translating gives CASSPTATGRNTEAFF.

The chain links TRBV11-3 to TRBJ1-1, with 7 bases fitting TRBD1. After removal of 4 bases from V and 5 bases from J, the junction contained 4 bases not matched to a gene. CDR1 SGHNT and CDR2 YENEEA come from the germline V gene. CDR3 length equals 13 residues. For the CDR3, the DNA is TGTGCCAGCAGCTCTGACAGGGAAACTGAAGCTTTCTTT. It specifies CASSSDRETEAFF.

As regards this clonotype: This sequence may be a read error, since a much larger clone differs from it by one base. The chain links TRBV19 to TRBJ2-2, with D perhaps TRBD2 (5 bases). CDR1 is LNHDA and CDR2 is SQIVND in the germline V gene (reference sequence). This CDR3 contains 15 residues. The CDR3 loop is CASSRGWLNTGEMFF. CDR3 DNA sequence: TGTGCCAGTAGTCGGGGTTGGCTAAACACCGGGGAGATGTTTTTT. The full variable domain, rest sourced from reference TRBV19 and TRBJ2-2, is DGGITQSPKYLFRKEGQNVTLSCEQNLNHDAMYWYRQDPGQGLRLIYYSQIVNDFQKGDIAEGYSVSREKKESFPLTVTSAQKNPTAFYLCASSRGWLNTGEMFFGEGSRLTVL.

The genes are TRBV12-5 and TRBJ2-3; 10 nucleotides match TRBD1. Germline assignment: CDR1 LGHNT and CDR2 FRNRAP. The length of the CDR3 is 15 residues. J gave up 3 bases and V 4 bases, and 4 bases lay outside the gene matches. The CDR3, as DNA: TGTGCTAGTGGTTCGAGACAGGGGGCTACAGATACGCAGTATTTT. Protein: CASGSRQGATDTQYF.

This clonotype was seen only a few times. V is TRBV7-9 and J is TRBJ2-2; TRBD1 agrees at 11 bases. CDR3 size: 16 residues. V lost 5 bases, J lost 0 bases, and 2 bases stayed unmatched. In germline, CDR1 is SEHNR, CDR2 FQNEAQ (reference sequence). CDR3 coding DNA: TGTGCCAGCAGCAAGGGACAGGGGGCGAACACCGGGGAGCTGTTTTTT. Its translation is CASSKGQGANTGELFF.

V and J are TRBV6-5 and TRBJ2-5; no firm D call. Germline lookup yields CDR1 MNHEY and CDR2 SVGAGI. Trimming shortened V by 2 bases and J by 5 bases, and 9 bases separated the two germline ends. This CDR3 is 13 amino acids long. The CDR3 bases are TGTGCCAGCAGTTACGGGGTAGGGGAGACCCAGTACTTC. It translates to CASSYGVGETQYF.

The chain combines TRBV7-9 with TRBJ1-2; the D gene is possibly TRBD1 (5 bases). Per the germline V gene, CDR1 is SEHNR and CDR2 is FQNEAQ (reference sequence). The V end was cut by 5 bases, the J end by 0 bases, with 13 bases between. The CDR3 length is 15 residues. The CDR3 sequence: CASSSLGASNYGYTF. CDR3 bases: TGTGCCAGCAGCAGCCTTGGGGCGTCTAACTATGGCTACACCTTC.

The chain links TRBV7-9 to TRBJ2-1; 11 nucleotides line up with TRBD1. V was clipped by 4 bases and J by 7 bases; unmatched bases: 6. This CDR3 has 15 residues. Germline CDR1 and CDR2: SEHNR and FQNEAQ (reference sequence). The CDR3 nucleotides are TGTGCCAGCAGCTCAGCGGGACAGGGGGAAAATGAGCAGTTCTTC. Amino acids: CASSSAGQGENEQFF.

The chain recombines TRBV2 with TRBJ2-2; no definite D call. The CDR3 contains 15 residues. CDR1 and CDR2 from the germline V gene are SNHLY and FYNNEI. Trimming removed 6 bases at V and 5 bases at J, with 16 bases between. The CDR3 coding sequence is TGTGCCAGCAGGGTTTCGTCCGGCAGAACCGGGGAGCTGTTTTTT. Translation: CASRVSSGRTGELFF.

The chain combines TRBV29-1 with TRBJ1-2; 7 bases fit TRBD1. The ends lost 3 bases at V and 5 bases at J; junction bases unmatched: 9. There are 14 residues in the CDR3. Germline V CDR1 and CDR2: SQVTM, ANQGSEA. The DNA for the CDR3 is TGCAGCGTTGATGGGGACAGCTACCTTTATGGCTACACCTTC. Protein sequence: CSVDGDSYLYGYTF.

The chain employs TRBV7-6 and TRBJ2-3; 7 bases match TRBD1. This CDR3 is 14 amino acids long. The germline V gene has CDR1 SGHVS and CDR2 FNYEAQ. J lost 4 bases, V lost 6 bases, and 7 bases had no gene match. The CDR3 nucleotides read TGTGCCAGCAGGGACAGGTCCCTTCCAGATACGCAGTATTTT. It specifies CASRDRSLPDTQYF. The full variable domain, completed using reference TRBV7-6 and TRBJ2-3, is GAGVSQSPRYKVTKRGQDVALRCDPISGHVSLYWYRQALGQGPEFLTYFNYEAQQDKSGLPNDRFSAERPEGSISTLTIQRTEQRDSAMYRCASRDRSLPDTQYFGPGTRLTVL.

At least ten counts were recorded for this clonotype. J is TRBJ2-7 and V is TRBV7-6; TRBD1 is a possible D gene (6 bases). The CDR3 runs to 14 residues. Germline-derived CDR1 and CDR2 are SGHVS and FNYEAQ. Trimming removed 0 bases from V and 4 bases from J, with 10 bases in between. The CDR3 region has the DNA TGTGCCAGCAGCTTAGCGGGTCAGGGGTACGAGCAGTACTTC. Its protein product is CASSLAGQGYEQYF.

This clonotype was seen many times. V usage is TRBV28 and J usage is TRBJ2-2; tentative D call: TRBD2 (6 bases). The CDR3 length is 18 residues. Per the germline V gene, CDR1 is MDHEN and CDR2 is SYDVKM. V was clipped by 5 bases and J by 2 bases, with 21 bases between them. The CDR3 coding sequence is TGTGCCAGCAGTACGGACGTCCTTAGCGGACCAAACACCGGGGAGCTGTTTTTT. Its translation is CASSTDVLSGPNTGELFF. Drawing the rest from reference TRBV28 and TRBJ2-2, the complete variable domain is DVKVTQSSRYLVKRTGEKVFLECVQDMDHENMFWYRQDPGLGLRLIYFSYDVKMKEKGDIPEGYSVSREKKERFSLILESASTNQTSMYLCASSTDVLSGPNTGELFFGEGSRLTVL.

V is TRBV7-2 and J is TRBJ2-3; the match to TRBD1 covers 10 bases. Germline CDR1 reads SGHTA; CDR2 reads FQGNSA. J gave up 7 bases and V 5 bases, and 15 bases lay outside the gene matches. The CDR3 length is 17 residues. In DNA form, the CDR3 reads TGTGCCAGCAGCATAGAAGCCGGGACAGGGGAGATAAATACGCAGTATTTT. It codes for CASSIEAGTGEINTQYF. Variable domain in full (rest from reference TRBV7-2 and TRBJ2-3): GAGVSQSPSNKVTEKGKDVELRCDPISGHTALYWYRQSLGQGLEFLIYFQGNSAPDKSGLPSDRFSAERTGGSVSTLTIQRTQQEDSAVYLCASSIEAGTGEINTQYFGPGTRLTVL.